This T cell receptor beta chain was identified in a study of Ad26.COV2.S vaccination and SARS-CoV-2 variants. Study conclusions and caveats: Comparability of non-spike TCR breadth was observed across vaccine and placebo recipients. In vaccinated individuals, spike-specific CD8+ and CD4+ T cell responses reportedly displayed substantial breadth.

Germline V gene sequence: CDR1 MNHEY, CDR2 SVGAGI. The CDR3 contains 14 residues. The trim removed 6 bases at V and 2 bases at J, leaving 4 bases unmatched. Notes on this clone: The antigen is not known.

Stated treatment: 19 received Ad26.COV2.S at low or high dose, single or two shots; about 5 received placebo; per-sample allocation not given. It was on day 63 after the first vaccine or placebo injection that samples were taken. A Boston donor was an adult aged 18-55 years. The method was immunoSEQ multiplex PCR; TCRdb's version includes in-frame clones alone and lacks a portion of them. The table records some 420,000 clones, roughly 90% of them present only once. The material was peripheral blood, obtained in a trial of Ad26.COV2.S vaccine versus placebo. The V and J genes are TRBV6-5 and TRBJ2-7; 10 bases map to TRBD1. The sequence was obtained from a person between 18 and 65 years old who received the Ad26.COV2.S COVID-19 vaccine or a placebo. The CDR3 sequence: CASSAGTGAYEQYF. The CDR3 DNA follows: TGTGCCAGCAGCGCCGGGACAGGGGCCTACGAGCAGTACTTC.